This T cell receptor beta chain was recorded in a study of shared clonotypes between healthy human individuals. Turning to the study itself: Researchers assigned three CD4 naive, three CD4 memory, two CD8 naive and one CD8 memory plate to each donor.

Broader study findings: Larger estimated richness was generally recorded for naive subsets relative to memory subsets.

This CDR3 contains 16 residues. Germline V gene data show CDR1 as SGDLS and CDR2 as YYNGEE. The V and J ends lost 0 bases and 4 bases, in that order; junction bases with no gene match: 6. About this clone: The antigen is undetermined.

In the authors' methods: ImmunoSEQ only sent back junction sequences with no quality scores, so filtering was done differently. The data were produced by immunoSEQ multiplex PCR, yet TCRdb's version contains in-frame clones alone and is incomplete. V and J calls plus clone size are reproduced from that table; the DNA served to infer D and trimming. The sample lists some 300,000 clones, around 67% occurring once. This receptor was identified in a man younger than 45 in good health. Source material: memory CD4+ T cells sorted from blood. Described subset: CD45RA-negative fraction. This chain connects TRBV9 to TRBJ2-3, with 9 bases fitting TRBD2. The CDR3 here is CASSVGVAGDPDTQYF. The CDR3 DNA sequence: TGTGCCAGCAGCGTAGGGGTAGCGGGAGACCCAGATACGCAGTATTTT. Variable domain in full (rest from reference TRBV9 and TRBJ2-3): DSGVTQTPKHLITATGQRVTLRCSPRSGDLSVYWYQQSLDQGLQFLIQYYNGEERAKGNILERFSAQQFPDLHSELNLSSLELGDSALYFCASSVGVAGDPDTQYFGPGTRLTVL.